Below are 32 T cell receptor beta chains sequenced from a single sample in a study of blood T cells in healthy people across ages. Using a J-beta primer mix together with a sample-barcoded 5' primer, a second PCR was run for roughly 6 to 11 cycles. TCRdb re-called the 5' RACE reads with MiXCR, one entry per CDR3 protein. The data show about 800,000 distinct CDR3 sequences, roughly 25% seen once. In addition, the sample was reused for a study of T cells of mothers and their children.

The sample consisted of blood. Receptors were obtained from a boy between 10 and 17 years old in good health.

The chain uses TRBV12-3 or TRBV12-4 and TRBJ2-7; D uncertain. This CDR3 spans 15 amino acids. Trimming removed 2 bases from V and 0 bases from J, with 11 bases in between. CDR3 sequence: CASSLHRLSSYEQYF. The CDR3 bases are TGTGCCAGCAGTTTACACCGACTCAGCTCCTACGAGCAGTACTTC.

This clonotype was seen only a few times. The chain combines TRBV20-1 with TRBJ2-1; either TRBD1 or TRBD2 may fit D (5 bases each). Per the germline V gene, CDR1 is DFQATT and CDR2 is SNEGSKA (reference sequence). Deletions cut 6 bases from V and 2 bases from J, with 17 bases between. There are 15 residues in the CDR3. The CDR3 DNA sequence: TGCAGTGCCCCGAGGGGAGCGGTAACCTACAATGAGCAGTTCTTC. Translating it yields CSAPRGAVTYNEQFF.

The CDR3 DNA sequence: TGTGCCAGCAGCTTAGACCGGGACTCCAAAGAGACCCAGTACTTC. Its translation: CASSLDRDSKETQYF. The rearrangement links TRBV7-2 to TRBJ2-5, with D maybe TRBD2 (6 bases). Germline V gives CDR1 SGHTA, CDR2 FQGNSA. This CDR3 contains 15 residues. Trimming removed 1 base at V and 3 bases at J, with 12 bases between.

This clonotype came up a few times. V usage is TRBV9 and J usage is TRBJ2-1; 11 bases agree with TRBD2. The germline V gene has CDR1 SGDLS and CDR2 YYNGEE. J gave up 2 bases and V 3 bases, and 4 bases lay outside the gene matches. This CDR3 is built from 16 residues. The CDR3 loop is CASSARSGGAYNEQFF. The CDR3 nucleotides read TGTGCCAGCAGCGCCCGTAGCGGGGGGGCCTACAATGAGCAGTTCTTC.

On this clonotype itself: The junction differs from germline at one of its ends, possibly a read error. The gene calls are TRBV29-1 and TRBJ2-5, with 7 bases lining up with TRBD2. CDR1 and CDR2 from the germline V gene are SQVTM and ANQGSEA. This CDR3 is 14 amino acids long. CDR3 in amino acids: CSFEAREGRETQYF. As DNA, the CDR3 is TGCAGCTTTGAGGCAAGGGAGGGCCGAGAGACCCAGTACTTC.

The J gene is TRBJ2-7, the V gene TRBV28; D is possibly TRBD1 (6 bases). Per germline, CDR1 MDHEN and CDR2 SYDVKM. There are 14 residues in the CDR3. Trimming shortened V by 5 bases and J by 3 bases, and 14 bases separated the two germline ends. The CDR3 region has the DNA TGTGCCAGCAGTCCAGGGGAATATGGCTACGAGCAGTACTTC. Amino acid sequence: CASSPGEYGYEQYF.

A few counts support this clonotype. The rearrangement uses TRBV28 and TRBJ1-6; no firm D call. The V gene's germline CDR1 is MDHEN and CDR2 SYDVKM. The CDR3 loop spans 15 amino acids. V was shortened by 3 bases and J by 0 bases, with 6 bases between the two germline ends. CDR3 loop: CASSFTDSYNSPLHF. The CDR3 DNA reads TGTGCCAGCAGTTTCACGGACTCCTATAATTCACCCCTCCACTTT.

V usage is TRBV7-9 and J usage is TRBJ1-1; D ambiguous. Trimming took off 3 bases at V and 2 bases at J, with 7 bases between the two ends. From germline, CDR1 is SEHNR and CDR2 FQNEAQ (reference sequence). CDR3 length: 13 amino acids. The CDR3 region is CASSFNKNTEAFF. The CDR3 region has the DNA TGTGCCAGCAGCTTCAATAAAAACACTGAAGCTTTCTTT.

This clonotype was seen a few times. This sequence joins TRBV4-1 and TRBJ2-5; TRBD1 matches 9 bases. Losses at the gene ends were 6 bases for V and 4 bases for J; bases not matched to a gene: 9. This CDR3 comprises 15 residues. Germline V gives CDR1 MGHRA, CDR2 YSYEKL. This chain's CDR3 is CASRWSGTGPETQYF. The CDR3 DNA sequence: TGCGCCAGCAGGTGGTCGGGGACAGGGCCAGAGACCCAGTACTTC.

CDR3 sequence (DNA): TGCGCCAGCAGCTCTGGCGGAGAGAACACTGAAGCTTTCTTT. Translation gives CASSSGGENTEAFF. This chain uses TRBV5-1 with TRBJ1-1, with no clear D. Germline V CDR1 and CDR2: SGHRS, YFSETQ. CDR3 length: 14 amino acids. The germline V and J ends were trimmed by 3 bases and 1 base, with 10 bases remaining between them.

A few counts support this clonotype. V usage is TRBV12-3 or TRBV12-4 and J usage is TRBJ1-4, with no clear D. Deletions cut 3 bases from V and 5 bases from J, with 13 bases between. The CDR3 covers 15 residues. The CDR3 reads CASSFKVVDNEKLFF. DNA of the CDR3: TGTGCCAGCAGTTTTAAGGTTGTGGACAATGAAAAACTGTTTTTT.

The chain uses TRBV4-2 and TRBJ2-1, with TRBD2 matching 9 bases. The CDR3 is 16 amino acids. Looked up from germline, CDR1 is LGHNA and CDR2 is YNFKEQ. V trimming: 4 bases; J trimming: 7 bases; junction bases outside the gene matches: 11. CDR3 in amino acids: CASSLLQRGAANEQFF. For the CDR3, the DNA is TGTGCCAGCAGCCTTCTACAGCGGGGGGCCGCGAATGAGCAGTTCTTC.

The V call is TRBV6-1, the J call TRBJ2-5; 10 nucleotides align to TRBD2. The CDR3 has 18 amino acids. The J segment lost 5 bases and the V segment lost 5 bases, leaving 17 bases of the junction unmatched. Germline V gives CDR1 MNHNS, CDR2 SASEGT. The CDR3 protein is CASSPTSTKRGGPETQYF. The CDR3 DNA reads as TGTGCCAGCAGTCCCACAAGCACAAAGCGGGGGGGCCCGGAGACCCAGTACTTC.

This clonotype was seen a few times. The chain is built from TRBV20-1 and TRBJ2-1; 7 bases map to TRBD2. CDR3 size: 17 residues. In germline, CDR1 is DFQATT, CDR2 SNEGSKA (reference sequence). The V segment lost 0 bases and the J segment 0 bases; nucleotides outside the gene matches: 8. The CDR3 is CSARDPLAASSYNEQFF. CDR3 DNA sequence: TGCAGTGCTAGAGATCCCCTAGCGGCAAGCTCCTACAATGAGCAGTTCTTC.

This chain links TRBV7-9 with TRBJ2-7, with no clear D. This CDR3 is built from 12 residues. The V gene lost 5 bases and the J gene lost 5 bases, with 10 bases spanning the gap. Germline CDR1 and CDR2: SEHNR and FQNEAQ (reference sequence). CDR3 residues: CASSPRLDEQYF. Here the CDR3 DNA reads TGTGCCAGCAGCCCCCGACTCGACGAGCAGTACTTC.

V is TRBV11-2 and J is TRBJ1-6; D not resolved. The germline V and J ends were trimmed by 2 bases and 8 bases, with 13 bases remaining between them. Germline-derived CDR1 and CDR2 are SGHAT and FQNNGV. The CDR3 has 15 residues. In nucleotides, the CDR3 is TGTGCCAGCAGCTTACCGCCAAACCCCCATTCACCCCTCCACTTT. Translating it yields CASSLPPNPHSPLHF.

This clonotype was picked up a small number of times. The chain recombines TRBV19 with TRBJ2-1; 9 bases match TRBD2. After removal of 3 bases from V and 1 base from J, the junction contained 1 base not matched to a gene. CDR1 LNHDA and CDR2 SQIVND come from the germline V gene (reference sequence). The CDR3 totals 15 residues. This CDR3 reads CASSIGLASYNEQFF. The CDR3 DNA reads as TGTGCCAGTAGTATCGGACTAGCGTCCTACAATGAGCAGTTCTTC.

The chain links TRBV4-2 to TRBJ2-5; D might be TRBD1 or TRBD2, each matching 5 bases. The J call may be in error: the DNA end matches TRBJ2-7 better. Looked up from germline, CDR1 is LGHNA and CDR2 is YNFKEQ. There are 16 residues in the CDR3. The DNA for the CDR3 is TGTGCCAGCAGCCAAGAATACGGGGCCAGCTCCTACGAGCAGTACTTC. This translates into CASSQEYGASSYEQYF.

The genes are TRBV4-3 and TRBJ2-7; D unclear. V was shortened by 0 bases and J by 2 bases, with 11 bases between the two germline ends. Germline V gene data show CDR1 as LGHNA and CDR2 as YSLEER. The CDR3 runs 15 residues. CDR3 region: CASSQDFAPTYEQYF. The CDR3 DNA reads as TGCGCCAGCAGCCAAGATTTTGCCCCCACCTACGAGCAGTACTTC.

The V gene is TRBV7-9, the J gene TRBJ2-5; no reliable D call. The CDR3 length is 14 residues. The germline V gene encodes CDR1 SEHNR and CDR2 FQNEAQ (reference sequence). V lost 1 base and J 4 bases, leaving 10 bases between the germline ends. CDR3 sequence: CASSLDSGRETQYF. CDR3 nucleotide sequence: TGTGCCAGCAGCTTAGACTCAGGTCGAGAGACCCAGTACTTC.

J is TRBJ2-3 and V is TRBV19; D gene uncertain. Germline assignment: CDR1 LNHDA and CDR2 SQIVND (reference sequence). Trimming cost V 1 base and J 7 bases, with 12 bases left between them. CDR3 length: 14 residues. The CDR3 nucleotides read TGTGCCAGTAGTATAGTCCGCACAAGGAATACGCAGTATTTT. The encoded protein is CASSIVRTRNTQYF. The whole variable domain, filled in from reference TRBV19 and TRBJ2-3, reads DGGITQSPKYLFRKEGQNVTLSCEQNLNHDAMYWYRQDPGQGLRLIYYSQIVNDFQKGDIAEGYSVSREKKESFPLTVTSAQKNPTAFYLCASSIVRTRNTQYFGPGTRLTVL.

This clonotype showed up many times. This chain joins TRBV5-1 and TRBJ1-1, with TRBD1 matching 8 bases. CDR3 length: 14 amino acids. The V gene end was trimmed by 1 base and the J gene end by 3 bases; junction bases not matched to a gene: 2. The germline V gene encodes CDR1 SGHRS and CDR2 YFSETQ. CDR3 sequence (DNA): TGCGCCAGCAGCTTGACAGGGGGGTACACTGAAGCTTTCTTT. Protein: CASSLTGGYTEAFF.

The chain joins TRBV5-1 to TRBJ2-7; the match to TRBD2 covers 8 bases. After removal of 4 bases from V and 4 bases from J, the junction contained 4 bases not matched to a gene. The length of the CDR3 is 13 residues. CDR1 and CDR2 (germline): SGHRS, YFSETQ. The CDR3 is CASSREGSYEQYF. CDR3 nucleotides: TGCGCCAGCAGCCGGGAGGGCTCGTACGAGCAGTACTTC.

CDR3 region: CASSLKKNYGYTF. In DNA form, the CDR3 reads TGTGCCAGCAGCTTGAAGAAGAACTATGGCTACACCTTC. The chain links TRBV5-6 to TRBJ1-2; no clear D. Deletions cut 1 base from V and 2 bases from J, with 6 bases between. This CDR3 region has 13 residues. CDR1 is SGHDT and CDR2 is YYEEEE in the germline V gene.

The chain couples TRBV7-2 to TRBJ1-1; D not resolved. The CDR3 runs 14 residues. Germline CDR1 reads SGHTA; CDR2 reads FQGNSA. Trimming took 1 base from V and 10 from J, leaving 16 bases between them. This CDR3 is CASSLGAAEEVAFF. In DNA form, the CDR3 reads TGTGCCAGCAGCTTAGGGGCTGCCGAAGAGGTAGCTTTCTTT.

The rearrangement joins TRBV7-8 to TRBJ2-7; D tentatively fits TRBD1 or TRBD2 (5 bases each). The CDR3 sequence is 15 residues long. V lost 1 base, J lost 1 base, and 11 bases lay in between. Looked up from germline, CDR1 is SGHVS and CDR2 is FQNEAQ. CDR3 protein: CASSLEGPSSYEQYF. The CDR3, as DNA: TGTGCCAGCAGCTTAGAGGGACCCTCTTCCTACGAGCAGTACTTC.

The chain has TRBV11-2 and TRBJ2-1; no clear D gene. Germline V gene lookup returns CDR1 SGHAT and CDR2 FQNNGV. This CDR3 comprises 12 residues. V lost 1 base to trimming and J lost 7 bases, with 5 bases between them. CDR3 DNA: TGTGCCAGCAGCTTAGTCTGGAATGAGCAGTTCTTC. As protein: CASSLVWNEQFF.

The V call is TRBV5-1, the J call TRBJ2-5, with D tentatively TRBD1 (6 bases). The tail of the sequence fits TRBJ2-7 better, so the J call may be wrong. The length of the CDR3 is 13 residues. Germline CDR1 SGHRS, CDR2 YFSETQ. The CDR3 DNA follows: TGCGCCAGCAGCATGACAGGCACCTACGAGCAGTACTTC. Its protein product is CASSMTGTYEQYF.

This clonotype was detected only a few times. At one of its ends the junction is not consistent with the germline gene, which may arise from a read error. The V call is TRBV6-2 or TRBV6-3, the J call TRBJ2-7, with D perhaps TRBD1 or TRBD2 (5 bases each). The V gene's germline CDR1 is MNHEY and CDR2 SVGEGT. This CDR3 has 15 residues. In DNA form, the CDR3 reads TGTGCCAGTAGTTACTCCAAGGGGTCGGGATACGAGCAGTACTTC. It translates to CASSYSKGSGYEQYF.

This chain links TRBV4-1 with TRBJ2-5; possible D gene TRBD2, 6 bases. The germline gives CDR1 MGHRA, CDR2 YSYEKL. The CDR3 covers 16 residues. V was shortened by 0 bases and J by 0 bases, with 11 bases between the two germline ends. CDR3 DNA sequence: TGCGCCAGCAGCCAAGAGTTCGGGACTCACCAAGAGACCCAGTACTTC. Amino acid sequence: CASSQEFGTHQETQYF.

In its sample, this clonotype was seen a few times. At one of its ends the junction is not consistent with the germline gene, which may arise from a read error. The DNA of the CDR3 is TGTGCCATCAGTCCGGGACAGGGCGAAGAGGCCCAGTACTTC. Encoded protein: CAISPGQGEEAQYF. The chain joins TRBV10-3 to TRBJ2-5; 9 positions agree with TRBD1. This CDR3 is built from 14 residues. Germline V CDR1 and CDR2: ENHRY, SYGVKD.

This clonotype was detected a few times. The rearrangement links TRBV7-2 to TRBJ2-5, with 7 bases fitting TRBD1. The J call is uncertain, as TRBJ2-1 better fits the DNA end. The germline gives CDR1 SGHTA, CDR2 FQGNSA. CDR3 length: 13 residues. CDR3 loop: CASSDRQGREQFF. As DNA, the CDR3 is TGTGCCAGCAGCGATCGACAGGGTCGTGAGCAGTTCTTC.